Below are 8 T cell receptor beta chains sequenced from a single sample in a study of shared clonotypes between healthy human individuals (dated by TCRdb to 2020 to 2022). Library construction relied on the immunoSEQ multiplex PCR assay. Held by TCRdb, this immuneACCESS table contains in-frame sequences only and omits some clones. Under half of the omission traces to an unresolved V gene where checked; the cause of the rest is unknown. The sample table records a few hundred thousand clones; approximately 80% of these occur just once. The top ten clonotypes cover around 11% of the sample. Source material: PBMCs. These TCRs come from a woman between 40 and 55 years old in good health. Some clones in this sample may be carry-over from other donors' samples.

V and J are TRBV7-9 and TRBJ2-3; 10 bases align to TRBD2. Germline CDR1 and CDR2: SEHNR and FQNEAQ (reference sequence). Trimming removed 5 bases from V and 4 bases from J; junction bases left unmatched: 12. This CDR3 is 17 amino acids long. CDR3 nucleotides: TGTGCCAGCAGCCCGAGGGCCTCTCTAGCGGGAGCAGATACGCAGTATTTT. It codes for CASSPRASLAGADTQYF.

The CDR3 DNA is TGTGCCAGCAGTTCCCGGGACAGGTACAATCAGCCCCAGCATTTT. It is translated as CASSSRDRYNQPQHF. V and J are TRBV28 and TRBJ1-5; 8 bases agree with TRBD1. This CDR3 contains 15 residues. Losses at the gene ends were 4 bases for V and 3 bases for J; bases not matched to a gene: 5. Germline CDR1 is MDHEN and CDR2 is SYDVKM.

V and J are TRBV7-3 and TRBJ2-7; D possibly uses TRBD1 or TRBD2 (6 bases each). Trimming took off 5 bases at V and 3 bases at J, with 17 bases between the two ends. This CDR3 is 15 amino acids long. CDR1 is SGHTA, CDR2 FQGTGA, per germline. The CDR3 DNA is TGTGCCAGCAGCGTTAGCGGCCAGGGGCGCTACGAGCAGTACTTC. This codes for CASSVSGQGRYEQYF.

The CDR3 loop reads CASSPITGLYQETQYF. Here the CDR3 DNA reads TGTGCCAGCTCACCAATAACGGGACTATACCAAGAGACCCAGTACTTC. The chain employs TRBV18 and TRBJ2-5, with TRBD2 identical over 7 bases. Trimming removed 2 bases from V and 0 bases from J; junction bases left unmatched: 6. CDR3 length: 16 amino acids. The germline gives CDR1 KGHSH, CDR2 LQKENI.

The V and J genes are TRBV2 and TRBJ1-2; D is undetermined. Per the germline V gene, CDR1 is SNHLY and CDR2 is FYNNEI. Deletions cut 6 bases from V and 4 bases from J, with 12 bases between. The CDR3 is 13 amino acids. CDR3 sequence (DNA): TGTGCCAGCAGAGCCGGGCCATCCTATGGCTACACCTTC. Residues: CASRAGPSYGYTF.

The chain has TRBV6-4 and TRBJ2-1; 14 bases fit TRBD2. V gave up 5 bases and J gave up 7 bases; unmatched junction bases: 7. This CDR3 has 16 amino acids. The germline V gene has CDR1 MRHNA and CDR2 SNTAGT. Here the CDR3 reads CASSPGTSGRSNEQFF. The CDR3 nucleotides read TGTGCCAGCAGTCCGGGGACTAGCGGGAGATCTAATGAGCAGTTCTTC.

The chain couples TRBV5-1 to TRBJ2-5, with 9 positions matching TRBD2. This CDR3 has 16 amino acids. CDR1 is SGHRS and CDR2 is YFSETQ in the germline V gene. The junction had 6 bases not matched to a gene; V was cut back by 3 bases and J by 0 bases. This CDR3 is CASSSPTSGYQETQYF. In DNA form, the CDR3 reads TGCGCCAGCAGCTCGCCGACTAGCGGATACCAAGAGACCCAGTACTTC.

The chain has TRBV28 and TRBJ2-3, with D perhaps TRBD1 (6 bases). V was clipped by 8 bases and J by 4 bases, with 19 bases between them. Germline-derived CDR1 and CDR2 are MDHEN and SYDVKM. This CDR3 comprises 15 residues. The CDR3 DNA follows: TGTGCCAGCCCCCCGAGGGGGAGTTGGGCAGATACGCAGTATTTT. Translated: CASPPRGSWADTQYF. Full variable domain (missing parts from reference TRBV28 and TRBJ2-3): DVKVTQSSRYLVKRTGEKVFLECVQDMDHENMFWYRQDPGLGLRLIYFSYDVKMKEKGDIPEGYSVSREKKERFSLILESASTNQTSMYLCASPPRGSWADTQYFGPGTRLTVL.